The subject of this entry is one T cell receptor (beta chain). Recovered Cohort 3 donors showed two negative PCRs, clearance, or symptom resolution. This entry is derived from a study of blood T cell repertoires in COVID-19. The CDR3 runs 12 residues. Trimming pared 5 bases from V and 5 bases from J, leaving 9 bases between. Germline V lookup: CDR1 SEHNR, CDR2 FQNEAQ (reference sequence). Only in-frame clones appear in the TCRdb table, and some are missing; sequencing was by immunoSEQ multiplex PCR. This sample yields almost 250,000 clones, of which 70% to 90% are seen a single time; about 1.6% belongs to the top ten.

This receptor was obtained from a woman aged 45-59 years who had recovered from COVID-19. The chain uses TRBV7-9 and TRBJ2-5; no clear D gene. Sequencing was performed on PBMCs or T cells enriched from blood (not recorded which). For the CDR3, the DNA is TGTGCCAGCAGCCCGCTAGGCGAGACCCAGTACTTC. It translates to CASSPLGETQYF.